The 29 T cell receptor beta chains below all came from one sample that was sequenced in a study of cytomegalovirus exposure and HLA in healthy donors. The PCR was carried out with 60 Vbeta primers and 13 Jbeta primers. TCRdb keeps only in-frame clones here, not all; method: immunoSEQ multiplex PCR. The table records about 170,000 clones, around 80% of them present only once. Sequencing was carried out using PBMCs. The receptors derive from a female donor in good health and CMV-seronegative.

This chain joins TRBV11-2 and TRBJ2-7, with 7 bases matching TRBD2. CDR3 length: 19 residues. The trim removed 1 base at V and 4 bases at J, leaving 19 bases unmatched. Germline CDR1 SGHAT, CDR2 FQNNGV. CDR3 in amino acids: CASSLVRAKVKGRDYEQYF. The CDR3 DNA follows: TGTGCCAGCAGCTTAGTAAGGGCTAAAGTTAAGGGGAGGGATTACGAGCAGTACTTC.

This chain links TRBV13 with TRBJ2-5, with 12 bases fitting TRBD2. Per the germline V gene, CDR1 is PRHDT and CDR2 is FYEKMQ (reference sequence). CDR3 size: 16 residues. Trimming removed 4 bases from V and 2 bases from J; junction bases left unmatched: 5. CDR3: CASSSLAGGKQETQYF. The CDR3 DNA reads as TGTGCCAGCAGCTCCCTAGCGGGGGGGAAACAAGAGACCCAGTACTTC.

This rearrangement joins TRBV7-3 to TRBJ2-1; possible D gene TRBD2, 6 bases. CDR3 length equals 15 residues. Germline V gene lookup returns CDR1 SGHTA and CDR2 FQGTGA. V was shortened by 5 bases and J by 0 bases, with 11 bases between the two germline ends. The CDR3 spells CASSLSGDSYNEQFF. The CDR3 region has the DNA TGTGCCAGCAGCCTCTCGGGGGACTCCTACAATGAGCAGTTCTTC.

CDR3 protein: CASSQEAGSGANVLTF. CDR3 coding DNA: TGTGCCAGCAGCCAAGAAGCAGGCTCTGGGGCCAACGTCCTGACTTTC. The chain joins TRBV4-2 to TRBJ2-6; the D is unclear. The germline CDR1 and CDR2 sequences are LGHNA and YNFKEQ. Trimming cost V 0 bases and J 0 bases, with 6 bases left between them. This CDR3 is 16 amino acids long.

The J gene is TRBJ2-7, the V gene TRBV4-1, with 9 bases lining up with TRBD1. Unmatched junction bases numbered 6, after V lost 0 bases and J lost 12 bases. This CDR3 is built from 13 residues. Looked up from germline, CDR1 is MGHRA and CDR2 is YSYEKL. CDR3 in amino acids: CASSQDWDRVPYF. The DNA for the CDR3 is TGCGCCAGCAGCCAAGATTGGGACAGGGTGCCGTACTTC.

The chain has TRBV6-5 and TRBJ1-3, with TRBD1 matching 7 bases. This CDR3 is built from 15 residues. CDR1 and CDR2 from the germline V gene are MNHEY and SVGAGI. Trimming at V came to 4 bases and at J to 5 bases, leaving 8 bases not matched to a gene. For the CDR3, the DNA is TGTGCCAGCAGTTCAGCCGGACAGGAACGAAACACCATATATTTT. Residues: CASSSAGQERNTIYF.

This chain connects TRBV7-9 to TRBJ2-3; TRBD2 matches 7 bases. The V and J ends lost 6 bases and 2 bases, in that order; junction bases with no gene match: 5. The CDR3 covers 14 residues. Germline CDR1 and CDR2: SEHNR and FQNEAQ (reference sequence). CDR3 sequence reads: CASRASGNTDTQYF. The DNA of the CDR3 is TGTGCCAGCAGAGCGAGCGGGAACACAGATACGCAGTATTTT.

The chain recombines TRBV7-8 with TRBJ1-5; no clear D gene. The CDR3 contains 13 residues. The germline V and J ends were trimmed by 0 bases and 5 bases, with 5 bases remaining between them. Per the germline V gene, CDR1 is SGHVS and CDR2 is FQNEAQ. CDR3 sequence (DNA): TGTGCCAGCAGCTTAGCGAGGGATCAGCCCCAGCATTTT. Its translation is CASSLARDQPQHF.

CDR3 protein: CASSLVAGVVGELFF. The CDR3 DNA follows: TGCGCCAGCAGCTTGGTAGCCGGGGTGGTCGGGGAGCTGTTTTTT. V and J are TRBV5-1 and TRBJ2-2; tentative D call: TRBD2 (5 bases). The germline gives CDR1 SGHRS, CDR2 YFSETQ. V was shortened by 0 bases and J by 7 bases, with 13 bases between the two germline ends. This CDR3 has 15 amino acids.

This chain connects TRBV7-9 to TRBJ2-1, with D maybe TRBD2 (6 bases). This CDR3 is 13 amino acids long. Germline CDR1 SEHNR, CDR2 FQNEAQ (reference sequence). Deletions cut 4 bases from V and 7 bases from J, with 11 bases between. CDR3 sequence reads: CASSSGTPNEQFF. The CDR3, as DNA: TGTGCCAGCAGCTCCGGGACTCCTAATGAGCAGTTCTTC.

The chain links TRBV7-9 to TRBJ2-1; 9 bases map to TRBD2. This CDR3 is 15 amino acids long. The germline V gene encodes CDR1 SEHNR and CDR2 FQNEAQ (reference sequence). The ends lost 3 bases at V and 15 bases at J; junction bases unmatched: 15. The CDR3: CASSFTGLATVPWFF. CDR3 nucleotides: TGTGCCAGCAGCTTCACCGGACTAGCGACAGTTCCGTGGTTCTTC.

This chain uses TRBV25-1 with TRBJ2-1, with D maybe TRBD2 (6 bases). V was cut by 4 bases and J by 2 bases, with 15 bases left in between. Looked up from germline, CDR1 is MGHDK and CDR2 is SYGVNS. This CDR3 contains 16 residues. CDR3 nucleotide sequence: TGTGCCAGCAGTGCATCCAGCGGGCGCCCCTACAATGAGCAGTTCTTC. This gives the protein CASSASSGRPYNEQFF.

The V and J genes are TRBV30 and TRBJ1-5; 9 positions agree with TRBD1. With 0 bases clipped from V and 2 bases from J, the junction kept 11 bases outside the gene matches. Germline loops: CDR1 GTSNPN, CDR2 SVGIG (reference sequence). CDR3 length: 18 amino acids. CDR3 amino acids: CAWSVRRQGGLGNQPQHF. The CDR3 nucleotides are TGTGCCTGGAGTGTACGCAGACAGGGGGGATTGGGCAATCAGCCCCAGCATTTT.

This clone was observed a few times. The chain has TRBV2 and TRBJ1-2, with unresolved D. Trimming cost V 7 bases and J 4 bases, with 7 bases left between them. CDR1 is SNHLY, CDR2 FYNNEI, per germline. The CDR3 extends over 11 amino acids. The DNA of the CDR3 is TGTGCCAGCACCGCTATCTATGGCTACACCTTC. Translating gives CASTAIYGYTF.

V is TRBV28 and J is TRBJ2-3, with D perhaps matching TRBD2 (5 bases). In germline, CDR1 is MDHEN, CDR2 SYDVKM. V lost 5 bases to trimming and J lost 1 base, with 13 bases between them. The CDR3 consists of 15 residues. The CDR3 here is CASSLSYGGTDTQYF. The CDR3 region has the DNA TGTGCCAGCAGTCTATCCTACGGGGGCACAGATACGCAGTATTTT.

This chain links TRBV13 with TRBJ2-2; possibly TRBD2 for D (6 bases). This CDR3 is built from 15 residues. The germline V gene has CDR1 PRHDT and CDR2 FYEKMQ (reference sequence). The ends were cut back, 5 bases at V and 6 bases at J, with 16 bases in the middle. The CDR3 protein is CASSQRIRGSGELFF. CDR3 bases: TGTGCCAGCAGCCAGAGGATTCGGGGGTCCGGGGAGCTGTTTTTT.

A single count supports this clone. V gene TRBV2 combines with J gene TRBJ2-2; D unclear. The germline CDR1 and CDR2 sequences are SNHLY and FYNNEI. The germline V and J ends were trimmed by 3 bases and 3 bases, with 8 bases remaining between them. There are 14 residues in the CDR3. CDR3: CASSEGRHTGELFF. Here the CDR3 DNA reads TGTGCCAGCAGTGAGGGCAGGCACACCGGGGAGCTGTTTTTT.

V and J are TRBV5-1 and TRBJ1-1, with 8 bases matching TRBD1. The CDR3 has 16 amino acids. Germline CDR1 reads SGHRS; CDR2 reads YFSETQ. Germline trimming cut 3 bases from V and 4 bases from J; bases unmatched to any gene: 11. CDR3 bases: TGCGCCAGCAGCTCCAAACAGGGGGTTGAAATCACTGAAGCTTTCTTT. This gives the protein CASSSKQGVEITEAFF.

The rearrangement joins TRBV7-2 to TRBJ2-3, with 11 bases lining up with TRBD2. The CDR3 spans 18 residues. Unmatched junction bases numbered 16, after V lost 5 bases and J lost 6 bases. CDR1 is SGHTA, CDR2 FQGNSA, per germline. The CDR3 protein is CASSARTGLAVRRDTQYF. CDR3 in DNA: TGTGCCAGCAGCGCGAGAACGGGACTAGCGGTGAGGAGGGATACGCAGTATTTT.

DNA of the CDR3: TGTGCCAGCAACCGGGACAGGGACTATGGCTACACCTTC. Amino acids: CASNRDRDYGYTF. The chain combines TRBV6-6 with TRBJ1-2; 9 bases match TRBD1. The CDR3 runs 13 residues. Trimming removed 7 bases from V and 3 bases from J; junction bases left unmatched: 3. CDR1 and CDR2 (germline): MNHNY, SVGAGI (reference sequence).

The rearrangement uses TRBV6-5 and TRBJ1-1; TRBD1 might be the D (6 bases). The V gene's germline CDR1 is MNHEY and CDR2 SVGAGI. The V end was cut by 7 bases, the J end by 6 bases, with 18 bases between. The CDR3 contains 14 residues. In DNA, the CDR3 is TGTGCCAGCACCCCACAGGGCTTGGTGGCTGAAGCTTTCTTT. The encoded protein is CASTPQGLVAEAFF.

The genes are TRBV28 and TRBJ1-2; D gene uncertain. V lost 1 base and J 0 bases, leaving 6 bases between the germline ends. The CDR3 is made up of 14 amino acids. Per germline, CDR1 MDHEN and CDR2 SYDVKM. CDR3: CASSLSSPNYGYTF. CDR3 in DNA: TGTGCCAGCAGTTTATCGAGCCCTAACTATGGCTACACCTTC.

The chain combines TRBV19 with TRBJ2-7; 7 bases align to TRBD2. The germline CDR1 and CDR2 sequences are LNHDA and SQIVND (reference sequence). The CDR3 extends over 16 amino acids. V lost 2 bases and J lost 0; bases outside the gene matches: 7. CDR3 in DNA: TGTGCCAGTAGTATAATGGGGACTACCTTCTCCTACGAGCAGTACTTC. This translates into CASSIMGTTFSYEQYF.

This clone was detected only once. The V gene is TRBV4-3, the J gene TRBJ2-2; 7 nucleotides align to TRBD2. The CDR3 extends over 13 amino acids. The ends lost 1 base at V and 7 bases at J; junction bases unmatched: 0. Per the germline V gene, CDR1 is LGHNA and CDR2 is YSLEER. The CDR3: CASSQGEGGELFF. The CDR3 DNA reads TGCGCCAGCAGCCAAGGGGAGGGCGGGGAGCTGTTTTTT.

The chain has TRBV27 and TRBJ2-5; 10 bases align to TRBD1. This CDR3 is 14 amino acids long. V lost 3 bases to trimming and J lost 11 bases; unmatched junction nucleotides: 9. Germline V gives CDR1 MNHEY, CDR2 SMNVEV (reference sequence). The CDR3 region is CASSFTGQGVEQYF. The CDR3 coding sequence is TGTGCCAGCAGTTTTACCGGACAGGGGGTAGAGCAGTACTTC.

V is TRBV19 and J is TRBJ1-3, with a tentative D call TRBD1 (5 bases). Germline loops: CDR1 LNHDA, CDR2 SQIVND (reference sequence). This CDR3 is built from 15 residues. Trimming took off 6 bases at V and 0 bases at J, with 12 bases between the two ends. The CDR3 coding sequence is TGTGCCAGTAGAAGGGGAACCACCTCTGGAAACACCATATATTTT. Translation gives CASRRGTTSGNTIYF. The variable domain in full, with the rest retrieved from reference TRBV19 and TRBJ1-3, is DGGITQSPKYLFRKEGQNVTLSCEQNLNHDAMYWYRQDPGQGLRLIYYSQIVNDFQKGDIAEGYSVSREKKESFPLTVTSAQKNPTAFYLCASRRGTTSGNTIYFGEGSWLTVV.

CDR3 residues: CASSEIRDRGPPHF. The CDR3, as DNA: TGTGCCAGCAGTGAAATCCGAGACAGGGGGCCGCCCCATTTT. The chain joins TRBV6-1 to TRBJ1-5; 10 nucleotides agree with TRBD1. CDR1 is MNHNS, CDR2 SASEGT, per germline. The CDR3 totals 14 residues. V was pared by 2 bases and J by 16 bases, with 11 bases of the junction left unmatched.

This clone was seen more than once but under ten times. The chain carries TRBV9 and TRBJ2-7, with TRBD2 identical over 11 bases. The V segment lost 0 bases and the J segment 2 bases; nucleotides outside the gene matches: 4. This CDR3 is built from 16 residues. CDR1 SGDLS and CDR2 YYNGEE come from the germline V gene. The CDR3 loop reads CASSVGGSGRAYEQYF. The DNA of the CDR3 is TGTGCCAGCAGCGTAGGGGGTAGCGGGAGGGCCTACGAGCAGTACTTC.

A remark on this clone: The same CDR3 is also encoded by other DNA sequences in this sample. V and J are TRBV5-1 and TRBJ2-1, with D perhaps matching TRBD2 (5 bases). Germline CDR1 and CDR2: SGHRS and YFSETQ. V shed 0 bases and J shed 1 base, with 8 bases lying between them. This CDR3 has 15 amino acids. CDR3 sequence reads: CASSLVAGSYNEQFF. CDR3 nucleotides: TGCGCCAGCAGCTTGGTGGCGGGTTCCTACAATGAGCAGTTCTTC.